The rows below give T cell receptor beta chains drawn from one sample of a study of blood T cell repertoires in COVID-19. Only in-frame clones appear in the TCRdb table, and some are missing; sequencing was by immunoSEQ multiplex PCR. The data hold about 84,000 clones, with about 80% observed a single time. The sample taken for sequencing was peripheral blood. These receptors were obtained from a man aged 50 to 60 with active or convalescent COVID-19. Each CDR3 is given with its conserved first and last residue. Fields, in order: D gene, clone size, J gene, CDR3 length, V gene, CDR3 protein, CDR3 DNA. The D gene is left open where the match is weak. Clone size is stated in some rows and not others, as once, few, many or a class when expanded.

TRBD2 | - | TRBJ2-2 | 15 | TRBV5-1 | CASTGTSGNTGELFF | TGCGCCAGCACTGGGACTAGCGGGAACACCGGGGAGCTGTTTTTT
- | - | TRBJ2-3 | 16 | TRBV19 | CASSRLGVGDGDTQYF | TGTGCCAGTAGTCGACTAGGAGTGGGCGATGGGGATACGCAGTATTTT
- | once | TRBJ1-1 | 13 | TRBV7-2 | CASRATVNTEAFF | TGTGCCAGCAGAGCGACAGTGAACACTGAAGCTTTCTTT
TRBD2 | few | TRBJ2-7 | 13 | TRBV19 | CASRQRGAYEQYF | TGTGCCAGTAGGCAGCGGGGGGCCTACGAGCAGTACTTC
- | - | TRBJ1-1 | 13 | TRBV21-1 | CASSREENTEAFF | TGTGCCAGCAGCCGGGAGGAGAACACTGAAGCTTTCTTT
TRBD1 | - | TRBJ2-2 | 14 | TRBV5-1 | CASSTGQGVWELFF | TGCGCCAGCAGCACGGGACAGGGGGTTTGGGAGCTGTTTTTT
- | - | TRBJ2-6 | 16 | TRBV4-3 | CASSQDLRSGANVLTF | TGCGCCAGCAGCCAAGATCTCCGCTCTGGGGCCAACGTCCTGACTTTC
- | - | TRBJ1-3 | 14 | TRBV19 | CASNRQVSGNTIYF | TGTGCCAGTAATCGCCAGGTCTCTGGAAACACCATATATTTT
- | - | TRBJ2-2 | 15 | TRBV5-8 | CASSLWQGGNGELFF | TGTGCCAGCAGCTTGTGGCAGGGAGGAAACGGGGAGCTGTTTTTT
- | - | TRBJ1-5 | 15 | TRBV7-2 | CASSPGATGNQPQHF | TGTGCCAGCAGCCCAGGGGCCACGGGCAATCAGCCCCAGCATTTT
TRBD1 | - | TRBJ1-1 | 13 | TRBV2 | CASRSDRGTEAFF | TGTGCCAGCAGATCGGACAGGGGCACTGAAGCTTTCTTT
- | - | TRBJ1-1 | 12 | TRBV29-1 | CSVDAGSAEAFF | TGCAGCGTTGATGCGGGGTCTGCTGAAGCTTTCTTT
TRBD1 | - | TRBJ2-7 | 16 | TRBV11-1 | CASSLTQGIGLYEQYF | TGTGCCAGCAGCTTGACACAGGGGATTGGGCTCTACGAGCAGTACTTC
- | once | TRBJ1-2 | 12 | TRBV12-3/TRBV12-4 | CASSPGVYGYTF | TGTGCCAGCAGTCCAGGGGTCTATGGCTACACCTTC
- | - | TRBJ2-3 | 12 | TRBV27 | CASSLGGDTQYF | TGTGCCAGCAGTTTAGGGGGGGATACGCAGTATTTT
TRBD2 | - | TRBJ2-1 | 15 | TRBV7-2 | CASSLEGTSLNEQFF | TGTGCCAGCAGCTTAGAAGGGACTAGCCTCAATGAGCAGTTCTTC
- | - | TRBJ2-7 | 11 | TRBV5-6 | CASSFVSEQYF | TGTGCCAGCAGCTTTGTCAGCGAGCAGTACTTC
TRBD2 | - | TRBJ2-1 | 16 | TRBV3-1/TRBV3-2 | CASSQFSTSGGNEQFF | TGTGCCAGCAGCCAATTTTCTACTAGCGGGGGCAATGAGCAGTTCTTC
- | - | TRBJ1-2 | 12 | TRBV6-5 | CASRRGRYGYTF | TGTGCCAGCAGGAGAGGCCGGTATGGCTACACCTTC
TRBD1 | - | TRBJ2-7 | 15 | TRBV7-9 | CASSYWDRGSYEQYF | TGTGCCAGCAGCTACTGGGACAGGGGGTCCTACGAGCAGTACTTC
TRBD2 | - | TRBJ2-3 | 20 | TRBV7-8 | CASSSTNPPGLAGSTDTQYF | TGTGCCAGCAGCTCCACGAACCCTCCCGGACTAGCGGGGTCCACAGATACGCAGTATTTT
- | once | TRBJ1-2 | 13 | TRBV5-4 | CASSLVASNGYTF | TGTGCCAGCAGCTTGGTTGCCAGTAATGGCTACACCTTC
TRBD1 | - | TRBJ2-3 | 15 | TRBV6-5 | CASSPRQGGSDTQYF | TGTGCCAGCAGTCCCAGACAGGGTGGATCAGATACGCAGTATTTT
- | - | TRBJ2-5 | 15 | TRBV4-1 | CASSQGMTGRETQYF | TGCGCCAGCAGCCAGGGGATGACAGGGAGGGAGACCCAGTACTTC
- | - | TRBJ2-1 | 13 | TRBV29-1 | CSVGGGPGNEQFF | TGCAGCGTTGGAGGGGGTCCGGGCAATGAGCAGTTCTTC
- | few | TRBJ2-5 | 15 | TRBV21-1 | CASSTPQPLGETQYF | TGTGCCAGCAGCACCCCACAGCCCCTTGGCGAGACCCAGTACTTC
- | - | TRBJ1-4 | 15 | TRBV7-9 | CASSLIGQFNEKLFF | TGTGCCAGCAGCTTAATAGGACAGTTTAATGAAAAACTGTTTTTT
TRBD1 | few | TRBJ1-1 | 13 | TRBV15 | CATSRGQGLEAFF | TGTGCCACCAGCAGAGGACAGGGGCTTGAAGCTTTCTTT
TRBD1 | few | TRBJ2-3 | 16 | TRBV5-4 | CASSLYKGASTDTQYF | TGTGCCAGCAGCTTGTACAAGGGGGCTAGCACAGATACGCAGTATTTT
TRBD1 | few | TRBJ1-2 | 14 | TRBV27 | CASSLDRGTYGYTF | TGTGCCAGCAGTTTAGACAGGGGAACCTATGGCTACACCTTC
TRBD1 | few | TRBJ2-3 | 16 | TRBV19 | CASSIGDRVRADTQYF | TGTGCCAGTAGTATAGGGGACAGGGTAAGAGCAGATACGCAGTATTTT
TRBD1 | - | TRBJ1-2 | 17 | TRBV18 | CASSPFSGGTANYGYTF | TGTGCCAGCTCACCATTCTCAGGGGGGACAGCTAACTATGGCTACACCTTC
TRBD2 | - | TRBJ2-3 | 14 | TRBV10-3 | CAISSGGAPDTQYF | TGTGCCATCAGTAGCGGGGGGGCCCCAGATACGCAGTATTTT
- | - | TRBJ2-2 | 12 | TRBV6-5 | CASSYTTGELFF | TGTGCCAGCAGTTACACTACCGGGGAGCTGTTTTTT
- | medium-sized | TRBJ1-2 | 14 | TRBV7-3 | CASSQGAGDYGYTF | TGTGCCAGCAGCCAAGGGGCAGGGGACTATGGCTACACCTTC
- | - | TRBJ1-4 | 14 | TRBV5-1 | CASSLGTASEKLFF | TGCGCCAGCAGCTTGGGGACAGCTAGTGAAAAACTGTTTTTT
TRBD1 | - | TRBJ1-1 | 14 | TRBV7-3 | CASSLDVSQGVAFF | TGTGCCAGCAGCTTAGACGTCTCTCAGGGGGTAGCTTTCTTT
- | - | TRBJ2-1 | 15 | TRBV19 | CASTLRGPSANEQFF | TGTGCCAGTACCCTCAGGGGACCATCGGCCAATGAGCAGTTCTTC
- | - | TRBJ2-2 | 17 | TRBV12-5 | CASGLGAGAANTGELFF | TGTGCTAGTGGCCTAGGGGCGGGGGCCGCGAACACCGGGGAGCTGTTTTTT
TRBD2 | - | TRBJ2-3 | 17 | TRBV7-3 | CASSPTKRGGLTDTQYF | TGTGCCAGCAGCCCAACCAAGCGGGGGGGCTTGACAGATACGCAGTATTTT